Below are 14 T cell receptor beta chains sequenced from a single sample in a study of blood T cell repertoires in COVID-19. Assay: immunoSEQ multiplex PCR; the TCRdb copy retains only in-frame clones and omits some. The table records around 300,000 clones, roughly 85% of them present only once. Sequencing input: peripheral blood. These receptors were taken from a woman between 50 and 59 years old who had recovered from COVID-19.

The CDR3 spells CSVGTGDEQYF. DNA of the CDR3: TGCAGCGTGGGGACAGGGGACGAGCAGTACTTC. The V gene is TRBV29-1, the J gene TRBJ2-7, with 10 nucleotides matching TRBD1. Per the germline V gene, CDR1 is SQVTM and CDR2 is ANQGSEA. The junction had 1 base not matched to a gene; V was cut back by 6 bases and J by 5 bases. CDR3 length: 11 amino acids.

This chain joins TRBV10-3 and TRBJ2-7; a possible D gene is TRBD1 (5 bases). CDR1 and CDR2 from the germline V gene are ENHRY and SYGVKD. The CDR3 is made up of 12 amino acids. V lost 10 bases and J 5 bases, leaving 15 bases between the germline ends. The CDR3: CATGWGRNEQYF. The CDR3 nucleotides read TGTGCCACAGGGTGGGGTCGCAACGAGCAGTACTTC.

The V and J genes are TRBV19 and TRBJ2-1; weak D call: TRBD2 (5 bases). This CDR3 is built from 16 residues. Germline CDR1 and CDR2: LNHDA and SQIVND (reference sequence). Trimming stripped 5 bases from V and 5 bases from J, with 19 bases between. CDR3: CASSSRGSVRHNEQFF. In nucleotides, the CDR3 is TGTGCCAGTAGTTCCCGAGGGAGTGTTCGCCACAATGAGCAGTTCTTC.

The chain recombines TRBV30 with TRBJ1-2, with 8 nucleotides matching TRBD1. V dropped 4 bases and J dropped 4; count of bases not matched to a gene: 8. This CDR3 is 14 amino acids long. Germline V gene lookup returns CDR1 GTSNPN and CDR2 SVGIG (reference sequence). The CDR3 reads CAWTKKQGVYGYTF. CDR3 sequence (DNA): TGTGCCTGGACCAAAAAACAGGGGGTCTATGGCTACACCTTC.

The chain has TRBV9 and TRBJ1-1, with D unresolved. The CDR3 has 14 residues. Germline CDR1 is SGDLS and CDR2 is YYNGEE. V was pared by 0 bases and J by 4 bases, with 10 bases between. The CDR3 loop is CASSVGREGTEAFF. CDR3 bases: TGTGCCAGCAGCGTAGGTCGGGAGGGCACTGAAGCTTTCTTT.

This chain connects TRBV5-1 to TRBJ1-1; the D gene is possibly TRBD1 (5 bases). Germline V gene sequence: CDR1 SGHRS, CDR2 YFSETQ. Trimming left V 3 bases short and J 2 bases short, with 17 bases between. The CDR3 has 16 residues. The CDR3 bases are TGCGCCAGCAGCTACGCGCTACAGGTAATTAACACTGAAGCTTTCTTT. Protein product: CASSYALQVINTEAFF.

The J gene is TRBJ2-7, the V gene TRBV4-3; 12 nucleotides match TRBD2. From germline, CDR1 is LGHNA and CDR2 YSLEER. The CDR3 contains 16 residues. V lost 4 bases, J lost 2 bases, and 6 bases stayed unmatched. In DNA form, the CDR3 reads TGCGCCAGCAGCCCCGGGGCTAGCGGGGGGGCCTACGAGCAGTACTTC. Translating gives CASSPGASGGAYEQYF.

The rearrangement joins TRBV5-4 to TRBJ2-3, with 12 bases matching TRBD2. With 0 bases clipped from V and 5 bases from J, the junction kept 1 base outside the gene matches. Germline lookup yields CDR1 SGHNT and CDR2 YYREEE (reference sequence). CDR3 size: 15 residues. CDR3 coding DNA: TGTGCCAGCAGCTTGGGGGGACTAGCGGGAGATACGCAGTATTTT. This translates into CASSLGGLAGDTQYF. The complete variable domain, with remaining parts taken from reference TRBV5-4 and TRBJ2-3, reads ETGVTQSPTHLIKTRGQQVTLRCSSQSGHNTVSWYQQALGQGPQFIFQYYREEENGRGNFPPRFSGLQFPNYSSELNVNALELDDSALYLCASSLGGLAGDTQYFGPGTRLTVL.

The chain joins TRBV2 to TRBJ2-2; TRBD2 matches 8 bases. Germline V CDR1 and CDR2: SNHLY, FYNNEI. Trimming took 4 bases from V and 6 from J; bases not matched to a gene: 13. CDR3 length equals 17 residues. The CDR3 sequence is CASSGVRTSRKAGELFF. For the CDR3, the DNA is TGTGCCAGCAGTGGAGTAAGGACTAGCCGAAAAGCCGGGGAGCTGTTTTTT.

V and J are TRBV29-1 and TRBJ2-2; 8 bases agree with TRBD2. CDR3 size: 13 residues. V was pared by 3 bases and J by 4 bases, with 1 base of the junction left unmatched. CDR1 and CDR2 (germline): SQVTM, ANQGSEA. This CDR3 reads CSVDGGGTGELFF. DNA for the CDR3: TGCAGCGTTGACGGGGGGGGCACCGGGGAGCTGTTTTTT.

On this clone: Distinct nucleotide sequences in the sample also encode this CDR3. The rearrangement links TRBV5-4 to TRBJ1-1; unclear D gene. V was pared by 0 bases and J by 3 bases, with 3 bases between. The CDR3 runs to 12 residues. From germline, CDR1 is SGHNT and CDR2 YYREEE (reference sequence). CDR3 in amino acids: CASSLDYTEAFF. For the CDR3, the DNA is TGTGCCAGCAGCTTGGACTACACTGAAGCTTTCTTT.

The gene calls are TRBV20-1 and TRBJ2-3, with unresolved D. Deletions cut 6 bases from V and 5 bases from J, with 9 bases between. Germline V gene data show CDR1 as DFQATT and CDR2 as SNEGSKA (reference sequence). There are 11 residues in the CDR3. CDR3 in DNA: TGCAGTGCCCCCGCGAGAGATACGCAGTATTTT. Its translation is CSAPARDTQYF.

V usage is TRBV30 and J usage is TRBJ1-2; no clear D gene. Germline loops: CDR1 GTSNPN, CDR2 SVGIG (reference sequence). The V and J ends lost 3 bases and 2 bases respectively, with 7 bases between them. This CDR3 is 12 amino acids long. The CDR3 DNA reads TGTGCCTGGAGGTGGGCGAACTATGGCTACACCTTC. Its translation: CAWRWANYGYTF. The whole variable domain, remainder taken from reference TRBV30 and TRBJ1-2, is SQTIHQWPATLVQPVGSPLSLECTVEGTSNPNLYWYRQAAGRGLQLLFYSVGIGQISSEVPQNLSASRPQDRQFILSSKKLLLSDSGFYLCAWRWANYGYTFGSGTRLTVV.

As to this clone: Other DNA sequences in this sample translate to the same CDR3. The gene calls are TRBV7-3 and TRBJ2-7; D perhaps matches TRBD2 (7 bases). CDR1 and CDR2 (germline): SGHTA, FQGTGA. This CDR3 has 14 amino acids. V shed 4 bases and J shed 4 bases, with 14 bases lying between them. In DNA, the CDR3 is TGTGCCAGCAGCTGGAGGGGGGGAGTATACGAGCAGTACTTC. Translated: CASSWRGGVYEQYF.